This T cell receptor beta chain emerged from a study of shared clonotypes between healthy human individuals. The method was immunoSEQ multiplex PCR; TCRdb's version includes in-frame clones alone and lacks a portion of them. Among 450,000 to 500,000 clones listed, 81% were seen once. The V gene end was trimmed by 4 bases and the J gene end by 5 bases; junction bases not matched to a gene: 6. The CDR3 totals 16 residues. CDR1 and CDR2 (germline): MGHRA, YSYEKL. The TCR sequence derives from a middle-aged woman in good health. Some clones in this sample may be carry-over from other donors' samples. The sequencing sample was made of PBMCs. The chain carries TRBV4-1 and TRBJ1-3; 12 positions agree with TRBD1. As DNA, the CDR3 is TGCGCCAGCAGCCGGGGGACAGGGGGCCTAAGAAACACCATATATTTT. Encoded protein: CASSRGTGGLRNTIYF.